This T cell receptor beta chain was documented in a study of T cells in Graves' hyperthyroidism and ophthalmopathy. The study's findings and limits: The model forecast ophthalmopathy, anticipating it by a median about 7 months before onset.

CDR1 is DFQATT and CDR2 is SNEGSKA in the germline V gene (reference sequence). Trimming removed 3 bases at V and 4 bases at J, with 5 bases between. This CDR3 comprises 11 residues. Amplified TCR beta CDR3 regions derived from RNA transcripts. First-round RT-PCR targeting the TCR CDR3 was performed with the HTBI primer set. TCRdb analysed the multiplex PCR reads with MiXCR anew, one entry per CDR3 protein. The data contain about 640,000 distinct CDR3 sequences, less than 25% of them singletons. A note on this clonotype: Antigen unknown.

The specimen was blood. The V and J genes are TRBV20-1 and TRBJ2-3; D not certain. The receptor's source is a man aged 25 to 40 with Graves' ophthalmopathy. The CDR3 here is CSARGPDTQYF. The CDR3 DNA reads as TGCAGTGCTAGGGGTCCAGATACGCAGTATTTT.